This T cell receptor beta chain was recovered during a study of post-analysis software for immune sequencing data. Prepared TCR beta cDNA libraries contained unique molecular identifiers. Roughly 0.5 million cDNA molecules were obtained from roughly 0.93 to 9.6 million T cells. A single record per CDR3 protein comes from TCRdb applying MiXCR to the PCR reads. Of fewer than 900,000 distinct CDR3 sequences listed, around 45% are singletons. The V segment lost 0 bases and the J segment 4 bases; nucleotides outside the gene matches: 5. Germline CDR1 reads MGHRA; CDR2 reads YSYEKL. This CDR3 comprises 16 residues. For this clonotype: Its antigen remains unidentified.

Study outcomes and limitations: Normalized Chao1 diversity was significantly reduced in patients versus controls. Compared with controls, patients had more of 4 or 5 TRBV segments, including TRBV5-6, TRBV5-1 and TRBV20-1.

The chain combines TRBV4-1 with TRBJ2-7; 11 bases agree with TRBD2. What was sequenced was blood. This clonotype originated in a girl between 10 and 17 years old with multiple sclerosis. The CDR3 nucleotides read TGCGCCAGCAGCCAAGAACTAGCGGGAGTAGCATACGAGCAGTACTTC. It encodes CASSQELAGVAYEQYF.